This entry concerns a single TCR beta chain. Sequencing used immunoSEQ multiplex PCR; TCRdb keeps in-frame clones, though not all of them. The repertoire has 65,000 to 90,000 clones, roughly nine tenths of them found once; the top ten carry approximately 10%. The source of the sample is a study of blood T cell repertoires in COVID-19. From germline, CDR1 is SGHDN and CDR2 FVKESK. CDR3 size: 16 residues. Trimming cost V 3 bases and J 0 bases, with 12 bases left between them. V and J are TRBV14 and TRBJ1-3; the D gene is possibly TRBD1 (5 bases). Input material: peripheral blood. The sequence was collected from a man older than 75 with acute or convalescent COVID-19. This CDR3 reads CASSQTAPLSGNTIYF. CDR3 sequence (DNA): TGTGCCAGCAGCCAGACAGCTCCACTCTCTGGAAACACCATATATTTT.